Below are 25 T cell receptor beta chains sequenced from a single sample in a study of blood T cell repertoires in COVID-19. Produced via immunoSEQ multiplex PCR; TCRdb's table is partial and in-frame only. Among fewer than 500,000 clones listed, around 84% were seen once. Sequencing was performed on peripheral blood. These receptors were collected from a human donor with acute or convalescent COVID-19. The donor label of this sample is uncertain.

V usage is TRBV6-6 and J usage is TRBJ1-2; maybe TRBD1 (5 bases). This CDR3 is built from 14 residues. V was pared by 2 bases and J by 1 base, with 8 bases between. Germline CDR1 is MNHNY and CDR2 is SVGAGI (reference sequence). The CDR3 sequence: CASSYGGVNYGYTF. CDR3 nucleotides: TGTGCCAGCAGTTACGGGGGGGTTAACTATGGCTACACCTTC.

The CDR3 DNA reads TGCGCCAGCAGCTTAACCGGGACAGGGGGAGAGCAGTACTTC. The encoded protein is CASSLTGTGGEQYF. This sequence joins TRBV5-1 and TRBJ2-7, with 11 nucleotides matching TRBD1. The CDR3 is made up of 14 amino acids. Unmatched junction bases numbered 5, after V lost 2 bases and J lost 7 bases. In germline, CDR1 is SGHRS, CDR2 YFSETQ.

This chain joins TRBV20-1 and TRBJ1-1; unclear D gene. Germline V gene data show CDR1 as DFQATT and CDR2 as SNEGSKA (reference sequence). CDR3 length: 9 amino acids. This CDR3 is CRANTEAFF. Written as DNA, the CDR3 is TGCAGAGCGAACACTGAAGCTTTCTTT.

The gene calls are TRBV27 and TRBJ2-1; no clear D gene. V gave up 8 bases and J gave up 7 bases, with 18 bases separating them. The CDR3 is 14 amino acids. CDR1 is MNHEY, CDR2 SMNVEV, per germline (reference sequence). The CDR3 loop is CASRAVLRYNEQFF. The DNA for the CDR3 is TGTGCCAGCCGTGCAGTACTAAGATATAATGAGCAGTTCTTC.

The chain couples TRBV6-4 to TRBJ2-1; TRBD2 aligns across 12 bases. With V trimmed by 0 bases and J by 3 bases, 0 bases remained unmatched. The CDR3 covers 16 residues. Germline CDR1 reads MRHNA; CDR2 reads SNTAGT. CDR3 nucleotides: TGTGCCAGCAGTGACTCGACTAGCGGGAGCTACAATGAGCAGTTCTTC. Its protein is CASSDSTSGSYNEQFF.

V gene TRBV19 combines with J gene TRBJ1-2; 7 positions match TRBD1. CDR1 LNHDA and CDR2 SQIVND come from the germline V gene (reference sequence). The CDR3 has 15 residues. With V trimmed by 6 bases and J by 4 bases, 11 bases remained unmatched. The CDR3 coding sequence is TGTGCCAGTAGGAACCAGGACAGGTTCACCTATGGCTACACCTTC. It translates to CASRNQDRFTYGYTF.

V usage is TRBV2 and J usage is TRBJ2-1; D unresolved. Germline CDR1 is SNHLY and CDR2 is FYNNEI. The CDR3 loop spans 12 amino acids. The ends were cut back, 2 bases at V and 6 bases at J, with 5 bases in the middle. The CDR3 region is CASSESLNEQFF. CDR3 in DNA: TGTGCCAGCAGTGAATCTCTCAATGAGCAGTTCTTC.

The chain combines TRBV7-8 with TRBJ1-3; tentative D call: TRBD1 (5 bases). The CDR3 is 15 amino acids. Germline-derived CDR1 and CDR2 are SGHVS and FQNEAQ. V lost 1 base to trimming and J lost 2 bases, with 9 bases between them. CDR3 in amino acids: CASSLEGFAGNTIYF. The CDR3 DNA sequence: TGTGCCAGCAGCTTAGAGGGGTTCGCTGGAAACACCATATATTTT.

This CDR3 is CASSPERVNTEAFF. CDR3 DNA: TGTGCCAGCTCACCAGAGAGGGTGAACACTGAAGCTTTCTTT. The chain links TRBV18 to TRBJ1-1; D unresolved. This CDR3 has 14 residues. The ends were cut back, 2 bases at V and 0 bases at J, with 7 bases in the middle. Germline loops: CDR1 KGHSH, CDR2 LQKENI.

This sequence joins TRBV30 and TRBJ1-3, with 10 bases matching TRBD1. Losses at the gene ends were 6 bases for V and 2 bases for J; bases not matched to a gene: 1. The CDR3 extends over 13 amino acids. CDR1 and CDR2 from the germline V gene are GTSNPN and SVGIG (reference sequence). CDR3 sequence: CACGQGAGNTIYF. CDR3 in DNA: TGTGCCTGTGGACAGGGGGCTGGAAACACCATATATTTT.

V gene TRBV19 combines with J gene TRBJ2-1; 11 positions match TRBD2. The CDR3 is 16 amino acids. The V segment lost 3 bases and the J segment 10 bases; nucleotides outside the gene matches: 11. Per germline, CDR1 LNHDA and CDR2 SQIVND (reference sequence). The CDR3 loop is CASSMRLAGGYAEQFF. The CDR3 DNA sequence: TGTGCCAGTAGTATGAGGCTAGCGGGGGGCTATGCGGAGCAGTTCTTC.

The V and J genes are TRBV30 and TRBJ1-5; no firm D call. Looked up from germline, CDR1 is GTSNPN and CDR2 is SVGIG (reference sequence). V gave up 0 bases and J gave up 7 bases, with 7 bases separating them. The CDR3 sequence is 12 residues long. The CDR3 nucleotides are TGTGCCTGGAGTGTAAACGGGCAGCCCCAGCATTTT. It is translated as CAWSVNGQPQHF. Full variable domain (outside the CDR3, taken from reference TRBV30 and TRBJ1-5): SQTIHQWPATLVQPVGSPLSLECTVEGTSNPNLYWYRQAAGRGLQLLFYSVGIGQISSEVPQNLSASRPQDRQFILSSKKLLLSDSGFYLCAWSVNGQPQHFGDGTRLSIL.

The V gene is TRBV6-1, the J gene TRBJ1-2; 8 bases are shared with TRBD1. Germline-derived CDR1 and CDR2 are MNHNS and SASEGT. V lost 6 bases and J lost 3; bases outside the gene matches: 6. The CDR3 has 14 amino acids. DNA for the CDR3: TGTGCCAGCAGGCCAGGACAGGGCCACTATGGCTACACCTTC. It encodes CASRPGQGHYGYTF.

The V call is TRBV18, the J call TRBJ1-5; 9 bases line up with TRBD1. Germline V lookup: CDR1 KGHSH, CDR2 LQKENI. The CDR3 is 18 amino acids. J gave up 0 bases and V 4 bases, and 10 bases lay outside the gene matches. The CDR3 sequence: CASSQRTGGTNSNQPQHF. The CDR3 nucleotides read TGTGCCAGCTCACAACGAACAGGGGGCACGAATAGCAATCAGCCCCAGCATTTT.

The rearrangement joins TRBV30 to TRBJ1-3, with D possibly TRBD1 on 5 matching bases. With 2 bases removed from V and 8 bases from J, the gap between germline ends came to 19 bases. The CDR3 consists of 15 residues. Germline V gene sequence: CDR1 GTSNPN, CDR2 SVGIG (reference sequence). DNA of the CDR3: TGTGCCTGGAGTTTTTGGCGGGGCATGAGGGACACCATATATTTT. This translates into CAWSFWRGMRDTIYF.

The chain employs TRBV10-1 and TRBJ2-2, with a weak D call TRBD2 (5 bases). CDR3 length: 15 residues. Germline V lookup: CDR1 WNHNN, CDR2 SYGVQD (reference sequence). V shed 6 bases and J shed 4 bases, with 15 bases lying between them. DNA for the CDR3: TGCGCCAGCAGGGAAAAAAGAGAGGGCACCGGGGAGCTGTTTTTT. This gives the protein CASREKREGTGELFF.

The CDR3 sequence is CASSPEGQPMNEQFF. The CDR3 nucleotides read TGCGCCAGCAGCCCCGAGGGACAGCCCATGAATGAGCAGTTCTTC. V usage is TRBV10-1 and J usage is TRBJ2-1, with 7 bases aligning to TRBD1. This CDR3 contains 15 residues. From germline, CDR1 is WNHNN and CDR2 SYGVQD (reference sequence). Trimming removed 6 bases from V and 7 bases from J; junction bases left unmatched: 12.

This clone appeared once. V is TRBV6-1 and J is TRBJ1-2; D gene uncertain. The CDR3 has 15 amino acids. In germline, CDR1 is MNHNS, CDR2 SASEGT. V was pared by 1 base and J by 4 bases, with 13 bases between. CDR3 bases: TGTGCCAGCAGTGAAGGATGGACCGGACTCTATGGCTACACCTTC. It yields the protein CASSEGWTGLYGYTF.

The chain is built from TRBV6-6 and TRBJ1-1; tentative D call: TRBD1 (6 bases). This CDR3 is built from 11 residues. Trimming removed 2 bases from V and 9 bases from J, with 7 bases in between. Germline-derived CDR1 and CDR2 are MNHNY and SVGAGI (reference sequence). The CDR3 DNA reads as TGTGCCAGCAGTTACCAGGGGAAAGCTTTCTTT. This gives the protein CASSYQGKAFF.

The chain carries TRBV4-1 and TRBJ2-1; a weak D match, TRBD1 (7 bases). Per the germline V gene, CDR1 is MGHRA and CDR2 is YSYEKL. This CDR3 has 16 residues. Trimming cost V 0 bases and J 13 bases, with 22 bases left between them. This chain's CDR3 is CASSQDNRGTAGTQFF. CDR3 DNA: TGCGCCAGCAGCCAAGATAACAGGGGAACTGCGGGGACACAGTTCTTC.

The gene calls are TRBV6-5 and TRBJ1-1; TRBD1 might be the D (5 bases). The CDR3 runs to 15 residues. V was pared by 2 bases and J by 1 base, with 11 bases between. The germline CDR1 and CDR2 sequences are MNHEY and SVGAGI. CDR3 DNA sequence: TGTGCCAGCAGTTACAGGGGAGGACGGAACACTGAAGCTTTCTTT. Translated, it gives CASSYRGGRNTEAFF.

The table lists this clone with a few counts. This rearrangement joins TRBV19 to TRBJ1-1, with a weak D call TRBD1 (6 bases). V was clipped by 3 bases and J by 1 base, with 9 bases between them. Germline V gene sequence: CDR1 LNHDA, CDR2 SQIVND (reference sequence). The CDR3 covers 14 residues. Here the CDR3 DNA reads TGTGCCAGTAGTATGTGGGGGCCGAACACTGAAGCTTTCTTT. This encodes CASSMWGPNTEAFF.

The chain joins TRBV7-9 to TRBJ2-7; 8 bases fit TRBD1. V trimming: 5 bases; J trimming: 4 bases; junction bases outside the gene matches: 7. The CDR3 runs to 14 residues. The germline CDR1 and CDR2 sequences are SEHNR and FQNEAQ (reference sequence). The CDR3 nucleotides are TGTGCCAGCAGCAAGGACAGGGAAAATTACGAGCAGTACTTC. Protein sequence: CASSKDRENYEQYF.

The chain uses TRBV6-5 and TRBJ2-7, with TRBD2 identical over 13 bases. Germline V gives CDR1 MNHEY, CDR2 SVGAGI. The CDR3 has 15 residues. After removal of 5 bases from V and 6 bases from J, the junction contained 7 bases not matched to a gene. The CDR3 region is CASSRTSGGSGEQYF. The CDR3 DNA is TGTGCCAGCAGTCGGACTAGCGGGGGTTCGGGCGAGCAGTACTTC.

The V call is TRBV30, the J call TRBJ2-7, with 8 bases aligning to TRBD1. The CDR3 has 14 amino acids. Looked up from germline, CDR1 is GTSNPN and CDR2 is SVGIG (reference sequence). Trimming removed 0 bases from V and 6 bases from J; junction bases left unmatched: 7. The CDR3 loop is CAWSVDRVSVEQYF. CDR3 bases: TGTGCCTGGAGTGTGGACAGGGTTTCCGTCGAGCAGTACTTC. The entire variable domain, with the rest obtained from reference TRBV30 and TRBJ2-7, is as follows: SQTIHQWPATLVQPVGSPLSLECTVEGTSNPNLYWYRQAAGRGLQLLFYSVGIGQISSEVPQNLSASRPQDRQFILSSKKLLLSDSGFYLCAWSVDRVSVEQYFGPGTRLTVT.